The entry below gives a single T cell receptor (beta chain) sequence along with its context. The antigen is not known. The method was immunoSEQ multiplex PCR; TCRdb's version includes in-frame clones alone and lacks a portion of them. The profile shows around 140,000 clones, approximately 95% of them singletons. These data originate in a study of T cell responses to AZD1222 COVID-19 vaccine. Study-wide results and caveats: Two doses of AZD1222 preceded a rise in Spike-specific TCR breadth and depth.

The sample was peripheral blood, taken on day 0 of MenACWY control vaccination. The receptor was isolated from an adult in good health.

The CDR3 DNA reads as TGCGCCAGCAGCCCTCAGGGTGACACCGGGGAGCTGTTTTTT. Translating it yields CASSPQGDTGELFF. The rearrangement links TRBV5-1 to TRBJ2-2; a weak D match, TRBD1 (5 bases). Deletions cut 4 bases from V and 3 bases from J, with 10 bases between. Germline CDR1 is SGHRS and CDR2 is YFSETQ. This CDR3 contains 14 residues.